The clone carrying this T cell receptor (beta chain) occurred once. The antigen is unknown. Since a much larger clone is just one base distant, this may be a read error. This sample is drawn from a study of T cell repertoires in cytomegalovirus infection. TCRdb independently ran MiXCR on the reads; one entry per CDR3 protein. Seen here are approximately 1,000,000 distinct CDR3 sequences, 30% to 40% observed once, and the top ten hold 13%. The TCR comes from a human donor in good health (CMV status not recorded). Some clones in this sample may be carry-over from other donors' samples. Source: cultured CD8+ T cells from PBMCs, taken from culture after CMV antigen stimulation.

The chain's CDR3 is CASIPRQGSNQPQHF. Here the CDR3 DNA reads TGTGCCAGCATCCCTCGACAGGGGAGCAATCAGCCCCAGCATTTT. This sequence joins TRBV6-1 and TRBJ1-5; the match to TRBD1 covers 8 bases. The V gene's germline CDR1 is MNHNS and CDR2 SASEGT. The CDR3 is 15 amino acids. Trimming at V came to 7 bases and at J to 1 base, leaving 6 bases not matched to a gene.